Given below is one T cell receptor beta chain in context. As yet, its antigen is unknown. Germline-derived CDR1 and CDR2 are SGHRS and YFSETQ. Trimming removed 0 bases from V and 8 bases from J, with 11 bases in between. The CDR3 runs 14 residues. The data derive from a study of response to subunit inactivated influenza vaccine. General study findings and limits: The authors offered the suggestion that each seasonal influenza vaccination recruits few new T cells.

TCRdb re-derived calls from the RT-PCR reads in MiXCR, one entry per CDR3 protein. The sample lists about 540,000 distinct CDR3 sequences, around 21% seen once, with around 2.8% in the top ten. These sequences were also reported in another study, on T cells expressing NK-cell markers. From that second work: The TCR beta cDNA came from 5'RACE template switching with UMIs. Repertoire data for TCR beta were derived from sorted T cells (CD3+CD56+NKG2C+, CD3+CD56+NKG2C- and CD3+CD56-NKG2C+). NKG2C+ dominant clonotype frequencies in 5 or 6 donors were 1.0-7.0% of CD8+ T cells.

The V and J genes are TRBV5-1 and TRBJ1-4, with D perhaps matching TRBD1 (5 bases). The source material was CD4+ T cells sorted from PBMCs, sampled approximately 12 days after vaccination. The TCR originated in a man between 50 and 59 years old who received an inactivated influenza vaccine. CDR3 residues: CASSLESGVEKLFF. CDR3 DNA: TGCGCCAGCAGCTTGGAATCGGGGGTGGAAAAACTGTTTTTT.